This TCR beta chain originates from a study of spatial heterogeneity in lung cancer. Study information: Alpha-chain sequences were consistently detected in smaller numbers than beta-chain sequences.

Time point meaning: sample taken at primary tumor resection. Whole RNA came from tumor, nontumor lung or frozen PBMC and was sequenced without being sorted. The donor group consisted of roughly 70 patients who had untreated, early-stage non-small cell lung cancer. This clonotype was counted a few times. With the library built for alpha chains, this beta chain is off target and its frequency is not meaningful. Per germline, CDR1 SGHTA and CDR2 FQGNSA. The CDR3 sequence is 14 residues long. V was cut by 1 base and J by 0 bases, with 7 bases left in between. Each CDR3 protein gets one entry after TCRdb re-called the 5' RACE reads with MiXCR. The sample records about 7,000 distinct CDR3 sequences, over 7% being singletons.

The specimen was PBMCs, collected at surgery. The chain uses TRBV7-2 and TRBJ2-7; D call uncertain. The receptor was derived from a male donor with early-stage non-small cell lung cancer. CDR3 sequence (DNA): TGTGCCAGCAGCTTAGAGGGCGGCTCCTACGAGCAGTACTTC. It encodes CASSLEGGSYEQYF.